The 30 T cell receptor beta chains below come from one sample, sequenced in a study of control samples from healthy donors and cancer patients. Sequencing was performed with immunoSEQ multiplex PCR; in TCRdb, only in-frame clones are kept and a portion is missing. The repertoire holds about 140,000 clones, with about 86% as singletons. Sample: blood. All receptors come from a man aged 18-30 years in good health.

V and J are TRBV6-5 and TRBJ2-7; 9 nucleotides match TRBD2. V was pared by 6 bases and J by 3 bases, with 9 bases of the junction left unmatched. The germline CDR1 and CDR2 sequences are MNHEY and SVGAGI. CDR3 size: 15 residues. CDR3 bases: TGTGCCAGCAGGGACAATAGCGGGGGACGCTACGAGCAGTACTTC. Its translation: CASRDNSGGRYEQYF.

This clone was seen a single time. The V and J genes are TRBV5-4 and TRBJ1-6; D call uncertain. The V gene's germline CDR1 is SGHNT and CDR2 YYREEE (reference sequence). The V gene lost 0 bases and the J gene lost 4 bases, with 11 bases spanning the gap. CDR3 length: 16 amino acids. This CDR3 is CASSLAVGGYNSPLHF. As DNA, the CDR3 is TGTGCCAGCAGCTTGGCCGTGGGAGGGTATAATTCACCCCTCCACTTT.

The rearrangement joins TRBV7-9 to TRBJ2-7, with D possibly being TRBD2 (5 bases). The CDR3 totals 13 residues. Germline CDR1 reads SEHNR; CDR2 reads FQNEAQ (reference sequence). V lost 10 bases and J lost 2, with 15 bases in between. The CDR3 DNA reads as TGTGCCACAAGACCCGCCGGGACCTACGAGCAGTACTTC. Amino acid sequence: CATRPAGTYEQYF. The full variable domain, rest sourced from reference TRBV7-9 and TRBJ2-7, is DTGVSQNPRHKITKRGQNVTFRCDPISEHNRLYWYRQTLGQGPEFLTYFQNEAQLEKSRLLSDRFSAERPKGSFSTLEIQRTEQGDSAMYLCATRPAGTYEQYFGPGTRLTVT.

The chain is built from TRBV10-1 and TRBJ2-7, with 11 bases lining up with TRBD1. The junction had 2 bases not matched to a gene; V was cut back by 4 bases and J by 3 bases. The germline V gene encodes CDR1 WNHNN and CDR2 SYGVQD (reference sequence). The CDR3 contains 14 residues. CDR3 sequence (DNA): TGCGCCAGCAGTGGGACAGGGGGCGACTACGAGCAGTACTTC. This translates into CASSGTGGDYEQYF.

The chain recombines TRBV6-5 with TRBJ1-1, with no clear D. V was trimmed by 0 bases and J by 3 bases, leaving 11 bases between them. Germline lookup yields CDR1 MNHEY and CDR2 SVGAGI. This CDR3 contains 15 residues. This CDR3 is CASSYSVGSDTEAFF. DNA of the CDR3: TGTGCCAGCAGTTACTCCGTTGGATCAGACACTGAAGCTTTCTTT.

The CDR3 nucleotides are TGTGCCAGCAGCTTCGGGCGGGGGAGGAACACCGGGGAGCTGTTTTTT. Translating it yields CASSFGRGRNTGELFF. The rearrangement uses TRBV7-6 and TRBJ2-2, with 7 bases matching TRBD2. This CDR3 is built from 16 residues. CDR1 SGHVS and CDR2 FNYEAQ come from the germline V gene. Trimming cost V 3 bases and J 1 base; bases outside gene matches: 5.

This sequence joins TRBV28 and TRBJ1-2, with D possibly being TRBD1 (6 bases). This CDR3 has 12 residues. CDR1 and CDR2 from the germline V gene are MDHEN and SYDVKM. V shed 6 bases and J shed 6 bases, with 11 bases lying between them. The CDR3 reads CASSPGTHGYTF. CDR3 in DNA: TGTGCCAGCAGCCCCGGGACACATGGCTACACCTTC.

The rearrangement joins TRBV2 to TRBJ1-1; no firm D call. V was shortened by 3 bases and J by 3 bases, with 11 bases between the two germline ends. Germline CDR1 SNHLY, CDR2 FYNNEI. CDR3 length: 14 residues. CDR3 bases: TGTGCCAGCAGTGAGAGAGGGATTTACACTGAAGCTTTCTTT. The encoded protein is CASSERGIYTEAFF.

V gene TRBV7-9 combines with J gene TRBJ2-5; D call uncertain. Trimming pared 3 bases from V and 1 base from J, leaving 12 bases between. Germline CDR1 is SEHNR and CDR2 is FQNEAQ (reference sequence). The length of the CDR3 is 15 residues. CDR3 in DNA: TGTGCCAGCAGCTTGGGGTCGGGCGGCCAAGAGACCCAGTACTTC. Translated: CASSLGSGGQETQYF.

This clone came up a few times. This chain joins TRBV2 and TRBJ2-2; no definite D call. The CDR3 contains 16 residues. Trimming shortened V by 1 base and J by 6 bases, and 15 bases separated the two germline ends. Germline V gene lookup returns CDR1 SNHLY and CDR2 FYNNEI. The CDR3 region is CASSEGPRRVSGELFF. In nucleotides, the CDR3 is TGTGCCAGCAGTGAAGGCCCCCGTAGAGTATCCGGGGAGCTGTTTTTT.

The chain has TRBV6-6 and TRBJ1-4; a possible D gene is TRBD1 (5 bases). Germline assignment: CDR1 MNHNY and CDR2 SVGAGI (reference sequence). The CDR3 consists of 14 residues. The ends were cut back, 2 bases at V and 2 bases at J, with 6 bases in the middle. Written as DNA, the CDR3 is TGTGCCAGCAGTTACCGGGACACTAATGAAAAACTGTTTTTT. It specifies CASSYRDTNEKLFF.

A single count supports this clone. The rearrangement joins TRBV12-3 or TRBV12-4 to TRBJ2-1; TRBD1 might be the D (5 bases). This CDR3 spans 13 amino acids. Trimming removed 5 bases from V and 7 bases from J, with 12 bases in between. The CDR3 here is CASSKQVGNEQFF. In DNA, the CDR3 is TGTGCCAGCAGTAAACAGGTGGGGAATGAGCAGTTCTTC.

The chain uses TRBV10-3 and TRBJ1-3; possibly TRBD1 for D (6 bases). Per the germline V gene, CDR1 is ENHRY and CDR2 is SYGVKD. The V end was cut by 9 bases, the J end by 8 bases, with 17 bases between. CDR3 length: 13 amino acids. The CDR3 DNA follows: TGTGCCATTTTAGGGGGGCTAACAGACACCATATATTTT. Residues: CAILGGLTDTIYF.

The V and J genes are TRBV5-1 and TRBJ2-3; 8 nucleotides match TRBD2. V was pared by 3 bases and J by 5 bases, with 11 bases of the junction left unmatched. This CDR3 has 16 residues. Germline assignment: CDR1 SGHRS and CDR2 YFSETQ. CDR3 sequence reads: CASSSGERGFIDTQYF. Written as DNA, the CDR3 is TGCGCCAGCAGCTCGGGGGAGCGGGGGTTTATAGATACGCAGTATTTT.

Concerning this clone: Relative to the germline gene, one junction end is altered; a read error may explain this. CDR3 DNA sequence: TGTGCCAGCAGCCTAGGGACTGATGCCTACGAGCAGTACTTC. This encodes CASSLGTDAYEQYF. V gene TRBV13 combines with J gene TRBJ2-7; the D gene is possibly TRBD2 (6 bases). Germline assignment: CDR1 PRHDT and CDR2 FYEKMQ (reference sequence). The CDR3 spans 14 residues.

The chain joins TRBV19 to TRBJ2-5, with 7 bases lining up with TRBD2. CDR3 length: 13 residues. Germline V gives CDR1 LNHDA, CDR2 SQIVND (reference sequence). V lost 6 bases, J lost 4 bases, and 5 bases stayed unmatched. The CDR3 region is CASSLTSAETQYF. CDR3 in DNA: TGTGCCAGTAGCCTCACTAGCGCAGAGACCCAGTACTTC.

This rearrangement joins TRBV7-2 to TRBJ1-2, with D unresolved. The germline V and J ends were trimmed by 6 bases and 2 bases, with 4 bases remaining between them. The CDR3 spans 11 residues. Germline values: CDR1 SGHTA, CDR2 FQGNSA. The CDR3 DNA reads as TGTGCCAGCAGGGGGAACTATGGCTACACCTTC. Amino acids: CASRGNYGYTF.

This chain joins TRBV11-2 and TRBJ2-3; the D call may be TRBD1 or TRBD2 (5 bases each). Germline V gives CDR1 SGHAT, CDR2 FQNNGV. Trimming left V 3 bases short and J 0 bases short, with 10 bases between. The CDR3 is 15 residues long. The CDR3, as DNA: TGTGCCAGCAGCTTCGGGGCGTCAAGCACAGATACGCAGTATTTT. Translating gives CASSFGASSTDTQYF. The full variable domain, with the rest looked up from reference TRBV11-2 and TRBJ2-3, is EAGVAQSPRYKIIEKRQSVAFWCNPISGHATLYWYQQILGQGPKLLIQFQNNGVVDDSQLPKDRFSAERLKGVDSTLKIQPAKLEDSAVYLCASSFGASSTDTQYFGPGTRLTVL.

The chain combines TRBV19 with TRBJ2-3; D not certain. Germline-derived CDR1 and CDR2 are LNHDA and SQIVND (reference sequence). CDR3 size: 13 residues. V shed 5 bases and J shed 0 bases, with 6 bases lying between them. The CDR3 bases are TGTGCCAGTAGTCTGACTAGCACAGATACGCAGTATTTT. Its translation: CASSLTSTDTQYF.

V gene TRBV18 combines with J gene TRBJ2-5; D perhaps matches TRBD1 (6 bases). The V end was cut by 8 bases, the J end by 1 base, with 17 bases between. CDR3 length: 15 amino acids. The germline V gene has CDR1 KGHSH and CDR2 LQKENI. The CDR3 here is CASAFRKGVQETQYF. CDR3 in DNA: TGTGCCAGCGCCTTTAGGAAGGGGGTCCAAGAGACCCAGTACTTC.

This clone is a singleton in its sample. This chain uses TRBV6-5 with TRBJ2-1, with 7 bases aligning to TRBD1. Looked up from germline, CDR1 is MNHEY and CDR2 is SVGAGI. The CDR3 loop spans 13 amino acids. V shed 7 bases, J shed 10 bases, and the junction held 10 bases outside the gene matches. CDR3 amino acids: CASTNDRAPEQFF. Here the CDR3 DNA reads TGTGCCAGCACCAACGACAGGGCCCCCGAGCAGTTCTTC.

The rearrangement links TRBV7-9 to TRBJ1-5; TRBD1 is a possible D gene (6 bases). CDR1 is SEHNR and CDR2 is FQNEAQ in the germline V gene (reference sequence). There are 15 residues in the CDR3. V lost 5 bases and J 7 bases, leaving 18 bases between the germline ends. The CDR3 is CASSAPGDLRQPQHF. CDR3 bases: TGTGCCAGCAGCGCCCCAGGGGACCTTCGGCAGCCCCAGCATTTT.

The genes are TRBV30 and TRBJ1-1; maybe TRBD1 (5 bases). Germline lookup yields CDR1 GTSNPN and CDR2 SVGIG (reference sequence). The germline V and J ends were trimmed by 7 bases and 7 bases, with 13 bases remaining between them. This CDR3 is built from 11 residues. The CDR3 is CASGLWSEAFF. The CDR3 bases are TGTGCCTCGGGGCTTTGGAGTGAAGCTTTCTTT.

CDR3 region: CASSGEEVGIGEKLFF. CDR3 nucleotide sequence: TGCGCCAGCAGCGGAGAGGAAGTTGGTATTGGTGAAAAACTGTTTTTT. The chain joins TRBV5-1 to TRBJ1-4; D is undetermined. V was cut by 4 bases and J by 7 bases, with 20 bases left in between. This CDR3 is built from 16 residues. The germline gives CDR1 SGHRS, CDR2 YFSETQ.

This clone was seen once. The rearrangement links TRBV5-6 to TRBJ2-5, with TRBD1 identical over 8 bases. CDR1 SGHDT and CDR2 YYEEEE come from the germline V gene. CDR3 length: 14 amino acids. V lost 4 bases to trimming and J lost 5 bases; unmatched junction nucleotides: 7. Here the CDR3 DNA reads TGTGCCAGCAGCCTAGGCAGGGGGCATGAGACCCAGTACTTC. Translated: CASSLGRGHETQYF.

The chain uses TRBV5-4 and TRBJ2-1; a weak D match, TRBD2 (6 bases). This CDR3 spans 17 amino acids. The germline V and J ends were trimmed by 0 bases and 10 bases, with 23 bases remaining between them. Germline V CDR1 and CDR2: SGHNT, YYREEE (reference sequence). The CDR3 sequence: CASSLAAGYWNRDEQFF. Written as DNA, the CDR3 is TGTGCCAGCAGCTTGGCCGCGGGGTATTGGAATCGTGACGAGCAGTTCTTC.

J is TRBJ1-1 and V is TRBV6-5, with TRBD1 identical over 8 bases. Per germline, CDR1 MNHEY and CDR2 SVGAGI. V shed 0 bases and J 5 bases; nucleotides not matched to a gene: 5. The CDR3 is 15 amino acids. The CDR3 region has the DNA TGTGCCAGCAGTTACTCGGGACAGGCTGAAACTGAAGCTTTCTTT. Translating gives CASSYSGQAETEAFF.

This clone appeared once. The CDR3 coding sequence is TGTGCCAGCAGCACCCAGGACAGGGCAGCCGGGGAGCTGTTTTTT. This codes for CASSTQDRAAGELFF. The chain employs TRBV5-4 and TRBJ2-2; 8 bases map to TRBD1. V lost 4 bases to trimming and J lost 6 bases; unmatched junction nucleotides: 8. The CDR3 loop spans 15 amino acids. Germline V gene sequence: CDR1 SGHNT, CDR2 YYREEE (reference sequence).

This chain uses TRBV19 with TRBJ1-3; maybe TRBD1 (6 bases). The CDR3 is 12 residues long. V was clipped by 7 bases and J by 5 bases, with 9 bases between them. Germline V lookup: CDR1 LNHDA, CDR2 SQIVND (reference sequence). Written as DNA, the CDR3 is TGTGCCAGTACCCGGGACAGAAACACCATATATTTT. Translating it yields CASTRDRNTIYF.

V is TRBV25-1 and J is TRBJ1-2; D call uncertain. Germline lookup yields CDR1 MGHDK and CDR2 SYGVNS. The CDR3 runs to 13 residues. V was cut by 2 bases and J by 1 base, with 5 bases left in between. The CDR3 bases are TGTGCCAGCAGTGAAGGGAGTAACTATGGCTACACCTTC. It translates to CASSEGSNYGYTF.